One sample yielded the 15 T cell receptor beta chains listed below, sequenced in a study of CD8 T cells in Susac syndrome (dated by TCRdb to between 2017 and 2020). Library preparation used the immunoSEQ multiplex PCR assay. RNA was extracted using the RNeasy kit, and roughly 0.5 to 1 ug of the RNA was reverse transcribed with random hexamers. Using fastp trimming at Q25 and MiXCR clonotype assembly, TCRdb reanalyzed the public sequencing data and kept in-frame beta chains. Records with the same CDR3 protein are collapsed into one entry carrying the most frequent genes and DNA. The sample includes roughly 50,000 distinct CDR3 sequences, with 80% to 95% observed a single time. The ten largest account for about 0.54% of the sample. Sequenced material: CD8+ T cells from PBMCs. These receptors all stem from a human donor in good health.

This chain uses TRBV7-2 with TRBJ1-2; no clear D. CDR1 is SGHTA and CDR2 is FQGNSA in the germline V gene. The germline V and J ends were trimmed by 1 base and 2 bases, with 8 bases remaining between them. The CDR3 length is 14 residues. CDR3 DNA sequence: TGTGCCAGCAGCTTAGGGGTCCCGAACTATGGCTACACCTTC. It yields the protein CASSLGVPNYGYTF.

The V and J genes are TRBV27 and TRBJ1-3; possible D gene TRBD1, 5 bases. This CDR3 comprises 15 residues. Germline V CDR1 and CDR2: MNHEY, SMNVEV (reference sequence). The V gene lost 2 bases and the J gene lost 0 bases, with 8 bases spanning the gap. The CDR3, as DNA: TGTGCCAGCAGTTTAAGTGGGGGCTCTGGAAACACCATATATTTT. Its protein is CASSLSGGSGNTIYF.

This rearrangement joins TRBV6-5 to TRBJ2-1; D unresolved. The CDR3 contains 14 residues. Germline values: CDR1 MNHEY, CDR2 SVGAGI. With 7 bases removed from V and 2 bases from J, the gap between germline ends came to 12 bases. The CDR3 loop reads CASTPVGPYNEQFF. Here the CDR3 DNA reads TGTGCCAGCACCCCTGTCGGACCCTACAATGAGCAGTTCTTC.

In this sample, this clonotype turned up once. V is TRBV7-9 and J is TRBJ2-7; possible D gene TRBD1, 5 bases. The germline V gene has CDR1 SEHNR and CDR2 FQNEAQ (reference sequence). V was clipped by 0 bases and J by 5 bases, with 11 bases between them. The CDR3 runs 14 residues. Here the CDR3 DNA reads TGTGCCAGCAGCTTAGCGCTCAGGGCTCACGAGCAGTACTTC. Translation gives CASSLALRAHEQYF.

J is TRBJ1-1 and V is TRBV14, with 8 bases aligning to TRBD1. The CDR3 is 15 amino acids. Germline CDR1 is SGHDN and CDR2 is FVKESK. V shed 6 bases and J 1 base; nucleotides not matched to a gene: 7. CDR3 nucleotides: TGTGCCAGCAGTCCTTGGACAGGGAGGAACACTGAAGCTTTCTTT. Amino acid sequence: CASSPWTGRNTEAFF.

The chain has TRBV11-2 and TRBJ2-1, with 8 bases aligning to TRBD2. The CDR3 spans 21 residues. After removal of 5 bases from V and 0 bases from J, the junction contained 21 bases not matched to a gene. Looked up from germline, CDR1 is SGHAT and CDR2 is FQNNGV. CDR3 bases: TGTGCCAGCAGCCCGGGACCATTGGGGCCGGGACTAGTCACCTCCTACAATGAGCAGTTCTTC. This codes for CASSPGPLGPGLVTSYNEQFF. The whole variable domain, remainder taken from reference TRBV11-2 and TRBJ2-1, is EAGVAQSPRYKIIEKRQSVAFWCNPISGHATLYWYQQILGQGPKLLIQFQNNGVVDDSQLPKDRFSAERLKGVDSTLKIQPAKLEDSAVYLCASSPGPLGPGLVTSYNEQFFGPGTRLTVL.

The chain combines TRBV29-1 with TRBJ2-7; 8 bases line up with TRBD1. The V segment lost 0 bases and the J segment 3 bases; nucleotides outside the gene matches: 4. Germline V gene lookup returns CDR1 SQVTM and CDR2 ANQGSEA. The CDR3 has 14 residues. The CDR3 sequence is CSVEEQGEFYEQYF. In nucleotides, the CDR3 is TGCAGCGTTGAAGAACAGGGGGAGTTCTACGAGCAGTACTTC.

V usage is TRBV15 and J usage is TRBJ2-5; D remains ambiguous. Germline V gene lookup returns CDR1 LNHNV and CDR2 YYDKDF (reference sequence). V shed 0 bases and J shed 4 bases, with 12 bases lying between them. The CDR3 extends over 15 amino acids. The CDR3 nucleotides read TGTGCCACCAGCAGAGATATAGGGTTTCGAGAGACCCAGTACTTC. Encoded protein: CATSRDIGFRETQYF.

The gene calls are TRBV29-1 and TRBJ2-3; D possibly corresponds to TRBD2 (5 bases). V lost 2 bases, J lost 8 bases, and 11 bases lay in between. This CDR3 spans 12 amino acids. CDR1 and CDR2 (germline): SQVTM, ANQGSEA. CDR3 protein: CSVEIVGSTQYF. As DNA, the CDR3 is TGCAGCGTTGAAATCGTGGGGAGTACGCAGTATTTT.

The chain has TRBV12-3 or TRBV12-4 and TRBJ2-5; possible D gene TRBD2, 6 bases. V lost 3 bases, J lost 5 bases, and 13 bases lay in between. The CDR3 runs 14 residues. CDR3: CASSFSGDGETQYF. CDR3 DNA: TGTGCCAGCAGTTTTTCGGGGGACGGGGAGACCCAGTACTTC.

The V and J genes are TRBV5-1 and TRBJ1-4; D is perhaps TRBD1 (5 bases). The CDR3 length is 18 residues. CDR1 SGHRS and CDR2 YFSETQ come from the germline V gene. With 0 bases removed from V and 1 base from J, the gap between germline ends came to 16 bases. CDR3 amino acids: CASSLDPPDSVTNEKLFF. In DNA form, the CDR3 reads TGCGCCAGCAGCTTGGATCCCCCTGACAGCGTAACTAATGAAAAACTGTTTTTT. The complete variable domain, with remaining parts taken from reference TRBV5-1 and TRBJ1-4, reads KAGVTQTPRYLIKTRGQQVTLSCSPISGHRSVSWYQQTPGQGLQFLFEYFSETQRNKGNFPGRFSGRQFSNSRSEMNVSTLELGDSALYLCASSLDPPDSVTNEKLFFGSGTQLSVL.

CDR3 sequence reads: CASSIRGKETQYF. CDR3 DNA: TGTGCCAGCAGCATCAGGGGGAAAGAGACCCAGTACTTC. The chain recombines TRBV13 with TRBJ2-5, with 7 bases aligning to TRBD1. Germline CDR1 is PRHDT and CDR2 is FYEKMQ (reference sequence). The CDR3 length is 13 residues. J lost 3 bases, V lost 5 bases, and 3 bases had no gene match.

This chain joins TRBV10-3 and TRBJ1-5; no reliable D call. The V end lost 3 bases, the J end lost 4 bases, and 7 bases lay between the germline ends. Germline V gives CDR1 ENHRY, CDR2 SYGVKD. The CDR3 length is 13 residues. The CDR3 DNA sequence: TGTGCCATCAGTGATGGTCTGAATCAGCCCCAGCATTTT. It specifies CAISDGLNQPQHF.

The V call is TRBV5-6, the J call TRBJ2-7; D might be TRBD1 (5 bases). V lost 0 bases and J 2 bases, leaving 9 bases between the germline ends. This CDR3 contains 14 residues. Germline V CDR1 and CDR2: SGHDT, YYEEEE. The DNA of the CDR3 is TGTGCCAGCAGCTTGGCAGCCAGGGCCTACGAGCAGTACTTC. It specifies CASSLAARAYEQYF.

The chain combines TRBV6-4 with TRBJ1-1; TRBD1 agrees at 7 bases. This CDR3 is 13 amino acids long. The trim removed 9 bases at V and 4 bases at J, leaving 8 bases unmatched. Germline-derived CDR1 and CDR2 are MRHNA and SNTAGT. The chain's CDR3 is CASNRGNGTEAFF. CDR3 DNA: TGTGCCAGTAACAGGGGTAATGGCACTGAAGCTTTCTTT.